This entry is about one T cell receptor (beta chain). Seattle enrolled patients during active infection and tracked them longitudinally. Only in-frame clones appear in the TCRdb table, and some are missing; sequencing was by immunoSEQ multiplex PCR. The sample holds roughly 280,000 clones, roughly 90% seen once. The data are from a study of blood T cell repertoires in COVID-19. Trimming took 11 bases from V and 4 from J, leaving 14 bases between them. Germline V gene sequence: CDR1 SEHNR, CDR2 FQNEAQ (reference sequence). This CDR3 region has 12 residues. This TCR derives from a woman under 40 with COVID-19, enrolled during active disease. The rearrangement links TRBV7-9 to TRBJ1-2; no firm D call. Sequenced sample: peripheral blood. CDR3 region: CAAQKSGYGYTF. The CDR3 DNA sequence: TGTGCCGCGCAGAAGTCGGGCTATGGCTACACCTTC.